Below, 25 T cell receptor beta chains from the same sample are listed, as sequenced in a study of T cell responses to AZD1222 COVID-19 vaccine. Only in-frame clones appear in the TCRdb table, and some are missing; sequencing was by immunoSEQ multiplex PCR. The table shows around 140,000 clones, with approximately 85% occurring only once. This material consisted of peripheral blood, taken 28 days after the second dose of the MenACWY control vaccine. The receptors were sampled from an adult who received the MenACWY meningococcal vaccine as a control.

The chain carries TRBV5-5 and TRBJ2-7, with TRBD1 matching over 7 bases. V was clipped by 4 bases and J by 0 bases; unmatched bases: 7. This CDR3 has 15 amino acids. Looked up from germline, CDR1 is SGHKS and CDR2 is YYEKEE (reference sequence). The CDR3: CASSATGQTSYEQYF. CDR3 bases: TGTGCCAGCAGCGCAACGGGACAGACCTCCTACGAGCAGTACTTC. Combining the CDR3 with reference TRBV5-5 and TRBJ2-7 gives the whole variable domain DAGVTQSPTHLIKTRGQQVTLRCSPISGHKSVSWYQQVLGQGPQFIFQYYEKEERGRGNFPDRFSARQFPNYSSELNVNALLLGDSALYLCASSATGQTSYEQYFGPGTRLTVT.

V gene TRBV5-1 combines with J gene TRBJ2-1, with 9 positions matching TRBD1. Germline CDR1 SGHRS, CDR2 YFSETQ. V dropped 3 bases and J dropped 4; count of bases not matched to a gene: 5. This CDR3 is built from 15 residues. This CDR3 is CASSSGTGIYNEQFF. CDR3 DNA sequence: TGCGCCAGCAGCTCCGGGACAGGGATTTACAATGAGCAGTTCTTC.

The V and J genes are TRBV5-1 and TRBJ2-6; D is ambiguous. This CDR3 has 15 residues. CDR1 and CDR2 from the germline V gene are SGHRS and YFSETQ. V lost 4 bases and J lost 0, with 8 bases in between. Here the CDR3 reads CASSTLPSGANVLTF. The CDR3 nucleotides are TGCGCCAGCAGCACACTGCCCTCTGGGGCCAACGTCCTGACTTTC.

This clone was picked up a small number of times. This sequence joins TRBV11-1 and TRBJ2-7; TRBD2 agrees at 8 bases. This CDR3 is 14 amino acids long. In germline, CDR1 is SGHAT, CDR2 FQDESV (reference sequence). The V and J ends lost 4 bases and 7 bases, in that order; junction bases with no gene match: 9. The CDR3 loop reads CASSSSAGAGEQYF. The DNA for the CDR3 is TGTGCCAGCAGCTCCTCAGCGGGAGCGGGGGAGCAGTACTTC.

This clone was detected once. The V gene is TRBV7-9, the J gene TRBJ1-1; D is perhaps TRBD1 (5 bases). Trimming cost V 9 bases and J 2 bases, with 10 bases left between them. Germline V gene lookup returns CDR1 SEHNR and CDR2 FQNEAQ (reference sequence). The CDR3 runs 12 residues. The CDR3 is CASWGGNTEAFF. CDR3 bases: TGTGCCAGTTGGGGGGGAAACACTGAAGCTTTCTTT.

The V call is TRBV5-1, the J call TRBJ1-2; the D is unclear. Germline CDR1 SGHRS, CDR2 YFSETQ. The CDR3 is made up of 13 amino acids. Trimming removed 2 bases from V and 2 bases from J, with 7 bases in between. DNA for the CDR3: TGCGCCAGCAGCTTCGGCCCCAACTATGGCTACACCTTC. This encodes CASSFGPNYGYTF.

This clone was seen a few times. The chain links TRBV9 to TRBJ1-1, with 8 bases identical to TRBD1. There are 14 residues in the CDR3. Germline assignment: CDR1 SGDLS and CDR2 YYNGEE. Trimming at V came to 0 bases and at J to 6 bases, leaving 4 bases not matched to a gene. The CDR3 coding sequence is TGTGCCAGCAGCGTAGGGACAGGGCTCGCTGAAGCTTTCTTT. This codes for CASSVGTGLAEAFF.

The chain couples TRBV7-2 to TRBJ2-5; 8 bases are a match to TRBD2. J gave up 4 bases and V 5 bases, and 6 bases lay outside the gene matches. This CDR3 is built from 14 residues. Germline CDR1 and CDR2: SGHTA and FQGNSA. The DNA of the CDR3 is TGTGCCAGCAGCCCGAACGGGAGGGGAGAGACCCAGTACTTC. It is translated as CASSPNGRGETQYF.

This clone has just one count. J is TRBJ1-3 and V is TRBV5-1; maybe TRBD1 (5 bases). Trimming left V 3 bases short and J 1 base short, with 11 bases between. The CDR3 consists of 15 residues. Germline CDR1 SGHRS, CDR2 YFSETQ. The chain's CDR3 is CASSSDRLSGNTIYF. The CDR3, as DNA: TGCGCCAGCAGCTCTGACAGACTTTCTGGAAACACCATATATTTT.

The chain combines TRBV7-8 with TRBJ2-2, with D tentatively TRBD1 (6 bases). CDR3 size: 15 residues. Germline V lookup: CDR1 SGHVS, CDR2 FQNEAQ. Trimming shortened V by 0 bases and J by 1 base, and 6 bases separated the two germline ends. CDR3 DNA sequence: TGTGCCAGCAGCTTAGCGGGACAGAACACCGGGGAGCTGTTTTTT. It specifies CASSLAGQNTGELFF.

V and J are TRBV10-1 and TRBJ1-1; D may be TRBD1 (5 bases). The CDR3 has 13 amino acids. V shed 3 bases and J shed 1 base, with 6 bases lying between them. Germline V gene lookup returns CDR1 WNHNN and CDR2 SYGVQD (reference sequence). CDR3 sequence: CASSDRANTEAFF. CDR3 nucleotides: TGCGCCAGCAGTGACAGGGCGAACACTGAAGCTTTCTTT.

The chain couples TRBV5-1 to TRBJ2-5, with D possibly matching TRBD1 (6 bases). This CDR3 contains 13 residues. Germline CDR1 SGHRS, CDR2 YFSETQ. V dropped 5 bases and J dropped 5 bases, with 13 bases sitting between them. The CDR3 spells CASRLQGWETQYF. CDR3 in DNA: TGCGCCAGCAGATTACAGGGATGGGAGACCCAGTACTTC.

This chain links TRBV2 with TRBJ2-1; TRBD2 might be the D (5 bases). Trimming pared 3 bases from V and 0 bases from J, leaving 15 bases between. This CDR3 has 17 amino acids. CDR1 and CDR2 from the germline V gene are SNHLY and FYNNEI. The CDR3 region has the DNA TGTGCCAGCAGTGACGGGGTCGCTGCTAGCTCCTACAATGAGCAGTTCTTC. It is translated as CASSDGVAASSYNEQFF.

The rearrangement uses TRBV7-7 and TRBJ2-2; 7 bases line up with TRBD1. With V trimmed by 5 bases and J by 4 bases, 4 bases remained unmatched. Germline V gives CDR1 SSHAT, CDR2 FNYEAQ (reference sequence). This CDR3 has 14 residues. The CDR3 protein is CASSPDRFTGELFF. CDR3 DNA: TGTGCCAGCAGCCCGGACAGGTTCACCGGGGAGCTGTTTTTT.

This clone was seen more than once but under ten times. The gene calls are TRBV12-3 or TRBV12-4 and TRBJ1-6, with D possibly being TRBD1 (6 bases). CDR3 length: 13 amino acids. V was trimmed by 3 bases and J by 14 bases, leaving 14 bases between them. The CDR3 DNA sequence: TGTGCCAGCAGTTTTAATACAGGGTTTGCCCTCCACTTT. This translates into CASSFNTGFALHF.

The V and J genes are TRBV7-3 and TRBJ1-1; 7 nucleotides line up with TRBD1. Germline assignment: CDR1 SGHTA and CDR2 FQGTGA. With V trimmed by 4 bases and J by 4 bases, 3 bases remained unmatched. The CDR3 covers 13 residues. The CDR3 sequence is CASSSDRRTEAFF. CDR3 coding DNA: TGTGCCAGCAGCTCGGACAGGCGCACTGAAGCTTTCTTT.

The chain combines TRBV12-5 with TRBJ1-2; maybe TRBD1 (5 bases). Germline V gene lookup returns CDR1 LGHNT and CDR2 FRNRAP. The CDR3 contains 14 residues. V shed 7 bases and J shed 2 bases, with 14 bases lying between them. The chain's CDR3 is CASASSGTNYGYTF. The CDR3 DNA sequence: TGTGCTAGTGCCTCTTCGGGGACCAACTATGGCTACACCTTC.

This clone was seen a handful of times. The V call is TRBV5-1, the J call TRBJ2-4; 7 bases map to TRBD2. Per the germline V gene, CDR1 is SGHRS and CDR2 is YFSETQ. The trim removed 4 bases at V and 10 bases at J, leaving 14 bases unmatched. The CDR3 has 15 residues. The CDR3 reads CASSPGGGGGLIQYF. For the CDR3, the DNA is TGCGCCAGCAGCCCGGGGGGTGGCGGAGGTTTAATTCAGTACTTC.

The chain recombines TRBV3-1 (or the pseudogene TRBV3-2) with TRBJ2-2; the D gene could be TRBD1 or TRBD2 (6 bases each). The V and J ends lost 1 base and 4 bases respectively, with 10 bases between them. Germline V gives CDR1 LGHDT, CDR2 YNNKEL (reference sequence). CDR3 length: 15 amino acids. The CDR3 DNA reads as TGTGCCAGCAGCCAAGGGGGGGCTCGCACCGGGGAGCTGTTTTTT. Its translation: CASSQGGARTGELFF.

The chain couples TRBV5-5 to TRBJ2-5; 7 nucleotides line up with TRBD1. V shed 3 bases, J shed 2 bases, and the junction held 13 bases outside the gene matches. From germline, CDR1 is SGHKS and CDR2 YYEKEE (reference sequence). The CDR3 is 17 amino acids. CDR3 protein: CASSWTTGINFQETQYF. In DNA, the CDR3 is TGTGCCAGCAGCTGGACGACAGGGATCAATTTTCAAGAGACCCAGTACTTC.

CDR3 amino acids: CASSSMDRDNSPLHF. The CDR3 DNA reads TGTGCCAGCAGTTCGATGGACAGGGATAATTCACCCCTCCACTTT. The chain has TRBV6-5 and TRBJ1-6; TRBD1 aligns across 8 bases. The trim removed 4 bases at V and 5 bases at J, leaving 4 bases unmatched. Germline CDR1 is MNHEY and CDR2 is SVGAGI. CDR3 size: 15 residues.

This chain uses TRBV11-2 with TRBJ2-7; 9 positions match TRBD1. Trimming took 3 bases from V and 3 from J; bases not matched to a gene: 6. Germline V gene data show CDR1 as SGHAT and CDR2 as FQNNGV. This CDR3 comprises 15 residues. The CDR3 region is CASSFLYRGLYEQYF. CDR3 sequence (DNA): TGTGCCAGCAGCTTCCTGTACAGGGGGCTCTACGAGCAGTACTTC. The full variable domain, rest sourced from reference TRBV11-2 and TRBJ2-7, is EAGVAQSPRYKIIEKRQSVAFWCNPISGHATLYWYQQILGQGPKLLIQFQNNGVVDDSQLPKDRFSAERLKGVDSTLKIQPAKLEDSAVYLCASSFLYRGLYEQYFGPGTRLTVT.

The table lists this clone with a few counts. The V gene is TRBV4-3, the J gene TRBJ1-1; no clear D. The CDR3 has 15 residues. Per the germline V gene, CDR1 is LGHNA and CDR2 is YSLEER. Trimming left V 0 bases short and J 1 base short, with 9 bases between. The CDR3 loop reads CASSQDLGRNTEAFF. For the CDR3, the DNA is TGCGCCAGCAGCCAAGATCTCGGGCGGAACACTGAAGCTTTCTTT.

The J gene is TRBJ2-5, the V gene TRBV2; D gene unclear. This CDR3 spans 14 amino acids. The ends were cut back, 8 bases at V and 5 bases at J, with 18 bases in the middle. Germline CDR1 SNHLY, CDR2 FYNNEI. The CDR3 nucleotides are TGTGCCAGCCTTCGTACCCGGGCCTGGGAGACCCAGTACTTC. Translation: CASLRTRAWETQYF.

The chain joins TRBV24-1 to TRBJ2-2, with D possibly being TRBD2 (6 bases). Trimming took 7 bases from V and 6 from J, leaving 14 bases between them. CDR1 is KGHDR and CDR2 is SFDVKD in the germline V gene. There are 14 residues in the CDR3. The DNA of the CDR3 is TGTGCCACCAGCACGACTAGTTGGGCCGGGGAGCTGTTTTTT. As protein: CATSTTSWAGELFF.